The source of this TCR beta chain is a study of cytomegalovirus exposure and HLA in healthy donors. PCR amplification relied on 60 Vbeta primers (plus 13 Jbeta primers). Data came from immunoSEQ multiplex PCR; TCRdb stores just in-frame clones and leaves some out. The sample shows approximately 89,000 clones, around 85% of them seen only once. General study findings and limits: A later analysis, which compared TCR beta chains of equal frequency, found the HLA-associated ones more clonally expanded. Generally TCR sequences proved uncommon, though certain public TCRs appeared in numerous donors.

Germline trimming cut 4 bases from V and 4 bases from J; bases unmatched to any gene: 9. Per the germline V gene, CDR1 is SGHRS and CDR2 is YFSETQ. The CDR3 has 17 residues. A note on this clone: What it recognizes is unknown.

This chain links TRBV5-1 with TRBJ2-6; the match to TRBD1 covers 9 bases. The TCR was taken from a middle-aged man in good health and CMV-seropositive. The source material was PBMCs. The CDR3: CASSPWTGEAGANVLTF. CDR3 in DNA: TGCGCCAGCAGCCCCTGGACAGGGGAAGCCGGGGCCAACGTCCTGACTTTC. The full variable domain, rest sourced from reference TRBV5-1 and TRBJ2-6, is KAGVTQTPRYLIKTRGQQVTLSCSPISGHRSVSWYQQTPGQGLQFLFEYFSETQRNKGNFPGRFSGRQFSNSRSEMNVSTLELGDSALYLCASSPWTGEAGANVLTFGAGSRLTVL.